These T cell receptor beta chains were read from a single sample in a study of T cell changes during pregnancy in multiple sclerosis. Using immunoSEQ multiplex PCR, the repertoire was profiled, and TCRdb retains in-frame clones only, with some absent. The sample includes tens of thousands of clones, about 88% of them seen just once. Sequences were derived from CD4+ T cells from peripheral blood mononuclear cells, sampled in the first trimester of pregnancy. The receptor set was obtained from a female donor in good health, enrolled as a control in a pregnancy study. Both conserved end residues are part of each CDR3. D genes are given only for firm matches.

v_gene	d_gene	j_gene	CDR3aa
TRBV21-1	.	TRBJ1-5	CASSRASRGTHQPQHF
TRBV2	.	TRBJ2-2	CASSDFDTGELFF
TRBV30	.	TRBJ2-7	CAWSVLGQGIEEQYF
TRBV19	.	TRBJ1-4	CASSSPRGNNEKLFF
TRBV5-1	TRBD1	TRBJ1-2	CASSPTTGQGEVYGYTF
TRBV2	.	TRBJ2-7	CASSYPRGIYEQYF
TRBV2	.	TRBJ2-2	CASRRDRAGELFF
TRBV5-1	.	TRBJ2-7	CASSLGQSYYEQYF
TRBV25-1	.	TRBJ1-2	CASNSGYGYTF
TRBV19	TRBD2	TRBJ2-1	CASSITATSGEQFF
TRBV12-5	.	TRBJ1-1	CASGLWPMNTEAFF
TRBV15	.	TRBJ2-5	CATSRDRRGSETQYF
TRBV9	.	TRBJ1-4	CASSGEGDEKLFF
TRBV11-3	TRBD2	TRBJ2-2	CASSFLTSTDTGELFF
TRBV30	.	TRBJ1-6	CAGGSSYNSPLHF
TRBV19	TRBD2	TRBJ2-4	CASSMAGGPPRSRLAKNIQYF
TRBV10-2	TRBD1	TRBJ1-6	CASSDRGLTPLHF
TRBV28	.	TRBJ2-7	CASSLNLRGRSSYEQYF
TRBV5-1	TRBD2	TRBJ2-1	CASLTGGAGIYNEQFF
TRBV6-5	.	TRBJ2-3	CASSYSGPDTQYF
TRBV11-3	.	TRBJ2-2	CASSLDSRPKTGELFF
TRBV5-1	.	TRBJ1-2	CASSLDRQGKYGYTF
TRBV18	.	TRBJ1-1	CASSPISRGAEAFF
TRBV7-7	.	TRBJ2-1	CASSLGEEDYNEQFF
TRBV18	TRBD2	TRBJ2-3	CASSPYAGVIDTQYF
TRBV14	TRBD2	TRBJ2-1	CASSQVNLGTSGISINVPEQFF
TRBV27	TRBD1	TRBJ1-4	CASKTGTGSEKLFF
TRBV11-2	.	TRBJ2-2	CASSLDPGGPGELFF
TRBV11-2	.	TRBJ1-4	CASSLGTTEKLFF
TRBV19	.	TRBJ1-5	CASSLRDNQPQHF
TRBV18	TRBD1	TRBJ2-7	CASSPGTGAYEQYF
TRBV28	TRBD2	TRBJ2-5	CASSPPGGQETQYF
TRBV1	.	TRBJ2-6	CTSSQVPDRGTSGANVLTF
TRBV5-6	TRBD2	TRBJ2-1	CASRGTSGGTNEQFF
TRBV10-1	TRBD1	TRBJ2-7	CATADRGPPYEQYF
TRBV5-1	TRBD1	TRBJ1-2	CASSKRTGEGYTF
TRBV2	TRBD1	TRBJ2-7	CASSDDRVYEQYF
TRBV2	TRBD1	TRBJ1-5	CASIQGAGNQPQHF
TRBV28	TRBD1	TRBJ2-7	CASRPGQGRAEQYF
TRBV4-1	.	TRBJ1-1	CASTGLTMNTEAFF
TRBV6-9	TRBD2	TRBJ2-7	CASSLAGGPRYEQYF
TRBV2	TRBD2	TRBJ2-3	CASGTTTYTDTQYF
TRBV5-4	.	TRBJ1-1	CASSFRQMNTEAFF
TRBV7-2	.	TRBJ1-5	CASSPEGGYQPQHF
TRBV18	.	TRBJ2-6	CASSPSRGANVLTF
TRBV5-8	.	TRBJ2-7	CASSLTSRGTDEQYF
TRBV13	.	TRBJ2-5	CASSWRGTNTVYF
TRBV7-9	TRBD1	TRBJ1-1	CASSLRGRGYLNTEAFF
TRBV5-4	TRBD2	TRBJ2-1	CASSSPGLAPNEQFF
TRBV27	TRBD1	TRBJ1-5	CASRYTGTVTNQPQHF
TRBV18	.	TRBJ2-2	CASSPPADTGELFF
TRBV25-1	TRBD1	TRBJ2-7	CASSEFGTAGAEQYF
TRBV9	TRBD1	TRBJ1-2	CASSARDRGYYGYTF
TRBV5-6	TRBD2	TRBJ2-3	CASSLTLAGTDTQYF
TRBV7-9	.	TRBJ2-5	CASSPGRQGGDF
TRBV6-1	TRBD1	TRBJ2-7	CASSLGQGLEQYF
TRBV19	TRBD2	TRBJ2-3	CASRVAGALTDTQYF
TRBV7-9	.	TRBJ2-5	CASSLQETQYF
TRBV5-1	TRBD2	TRBJ2-4	CASSLAPSGQGAKNIQYF
TRBV4-1	.	TRBJ2-6	CASSQGRAYGANVLTF